This TCR beta chain was sequenced in a study of T cell repertoires in cytomegalovirus infection. Study results and caveats: Clonotype analysis showed dominance of the ex vivo response by HLA-C-restricted CMV-specific TCR beta clonotypes.

CDR3 length: 14 amino acids. Germline V lookup: CDR1 SGHAT, CDR2 FQDESV (reference sequence). Trimming cost V 5 bases and J 0 bases, with 5 bases left between them. MiXCR, run by TCRdb on the reads, gives a single entry per CDR3 protein. The sample comprises about 890,000 distinct CDR3 sequences, 30% to 40% of which are singletons, and roughly 13% rests with the top ten. In the case of this clonotype: The antigen is unknown.

V gene TRBV11-1 combines with J gene TRBJ1-6; D gene uncertain. Sequenced here: cultured CD8+ T cells from PBMCs, sampled from culture after CMV antigen stimulation. This sequence was found in a human donor in good health (CMV status not recorded). Some clones in this sample may be carry-over from other donors' samples. CDR3 nucleotide sequence: TGTGCCAGCAGCACCCGCTCCTATAATTCACCCCTCCACTTT. Amino acids: CASSTRSYNSPLHF.